The T cell receptor (beta chain) under discussion was sequenced for a study of cytomegalovirus exposure and HLA in healthy donors. Overall study context: Later analysis reported that the approximately 130 validation repertoires shared the platform of the approximately 690 first-cohort repertoires. Study-wide results and limits: Cytomegalovirus association was listed for 170 or so TCR beta chains. That first-cohort TCR clusters tended to co-occur in the roughly 130 validation repertoires was found in a later analysis. In vitro, three CMV-associated chains proved specific for CMV antigens.

Profiling relied on immunoSEQ multiplex PCR, and the TCRdb table lists in-frame clones only, not all of them. The sample has roughly 150,000 clones; around 90% are singletons. Between the trimmed V and J ends, which lost 1 base and 6 bases, there was a span of 7 bases. This CDR3 has 12 residues. Germline values: CDR1 SGHNT, CDR2 YYREEE (reference sequence). About this clone itself: The antigen is not known.

This rearrangement joins TRBV5-4 to TRBJ1-2; D is unresolved. The sequenced material came from PBMCs. The clonotype was recovered from a man aged 18 to 30 in good health and CMV-seronegative. The CDR3 region is CASSLIADGYTF. The CDR3 region has the DNA TGTGCCAGCAGCTTGATCGCGGATGGCTACACCTTC.